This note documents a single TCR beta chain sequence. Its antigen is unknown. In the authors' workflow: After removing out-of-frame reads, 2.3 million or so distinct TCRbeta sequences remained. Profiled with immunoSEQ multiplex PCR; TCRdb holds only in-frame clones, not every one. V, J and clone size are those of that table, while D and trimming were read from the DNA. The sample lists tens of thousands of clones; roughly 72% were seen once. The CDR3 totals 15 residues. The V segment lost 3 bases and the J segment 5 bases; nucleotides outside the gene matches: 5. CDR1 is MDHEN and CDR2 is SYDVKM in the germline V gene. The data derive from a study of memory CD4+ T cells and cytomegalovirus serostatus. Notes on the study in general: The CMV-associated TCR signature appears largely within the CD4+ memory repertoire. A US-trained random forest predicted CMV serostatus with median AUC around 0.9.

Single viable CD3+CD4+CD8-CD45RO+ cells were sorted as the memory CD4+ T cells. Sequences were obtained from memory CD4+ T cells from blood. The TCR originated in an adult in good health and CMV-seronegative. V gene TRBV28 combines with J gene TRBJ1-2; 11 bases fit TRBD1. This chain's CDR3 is CASSFLGTGGYGYTF. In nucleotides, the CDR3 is TGTGCCAGCAGTTTTCTCGGGACAGGGGGGTATGGCTACACCTTC.